This T cell receptor (beta chain) originates from a study of CD8 T cells in ankylosing spondylitis. With molecular barcodes, quantitative 5'-RACE was used to make the TCR beta libraries. From the 5' RACE reads, TCRdb called clonotypes with MiXCR, one entry per CDR3 protein. The repertoire holds 250,000 to 400,000 distinct CDR3 sequences, with 11% as singletons. Germline V gene data show CDR1 as SGHRS and CDR2 as YFSETQ. V lost 0 bases to trimming and J lost 8 bases, with 13 bases between them. The CDR3 extends over 14 amino acids. The clonotype comes from a female donor with ankylosing spondylitis or in good health (not recorded which). Source material: blood, either unsorted or a sorted T cell fraction (not recorded which). The chain has TRBV5-1 and TRBJ2-3; maybe TRBD1 (5 bases). The CDR3 sequence: CASSLEGALATQYF. The CDR3 DNA reads TGCGCCAGCAGCTTGGAAGGGGCGTTAGCTACGCAGTATTTT.